This T cell receptor beta chain was obtained from a study of cytomegalovirus exposure and HLA in healthy donors. The PCR had 60 Vbeta and 13 Jbeta primers. This table comes from immunoSEQ multiplex PCR, and its TCRdb copy is limited to in-frame clones, with some not included. The sample carries 150,000 or so clones, roughly 80% recorded once. CDR1 and CDR2 from the germline V gene are MNHEY and SVGAGI. V shed 6 bases and J shed 4 bases, with 12 bases lying between them. This CDR3 spans 13 amino acids. This clone was counted a few times. This clonotype was obtained from a man aged 40-49 years in good health and CMV-seronegative. Sequences were obtained from PBMCs. J is TRBJ1-2 and V is TRBV6-5, with D possibly matching TRBD1 (5 bases). CDR3 sequence reads: CASSPPQGYGYTF. DNA of the CDR3: TGTGCCAGCAGCCCTCCGCAGGGCTATGGCTACACCTTC.